What follows describes a single T cell receptor (beta chain). Original handling: Estimation of nucleated cell counts was performed using reference gene primer amplification. Profiling relied on immunoSEQ multiplex PCR, and the TCRdb table lists in-frame clones only, not all of them. The DNA was the basis for D and trimming; V, J and clone size are from that table. The sample includes more than 200,000 clones, more than 65% seen only once; the top ten take about 4%. The data stem from a study of blood T cell repertoires in COVID-19. Study at large: PBMCs, B-cell-depleted T cells, or T cells provided the cDNA or gDNA that made up the material.

The germline CDR1 and CDR2 sequences are MNHEY and SVGAGI. The CDR3 is made up of 13 amino acids. Deletions cut 5 bases from V and 4 bases from J, with 9 bases between. The receptor's source is a woman in her thirties or forties with active or convalescent COVID-19. Source material: peripheral blood. The chain employs TRBV6-5 and TRBJ1-3, with a possible D match to TRBD1 (5 bases). The DNA for the CDR3 is TGTGCCAGCAGTAGACAGTCGGGAAACACCATATATTTT. Protein sequence: CASSRQSGNTIYF.